One sample yielded the 12 T cell receptor beta chains listed below, sequenced in a study of blood T cells in healthy people across ages (dated by TCRdb to the mid-2010s). Library preparation used 5' RACE. Sequencer: Illumina HiSeq 2500. The second PCR ran for roughly 6 to 11 cycles and used a J-beta primer mix along with a sample-barcoded 5' primer. TCRdb reworked the public reads: Q25 trimming with fastp, MiXCR clone assembly, productive beta chains retained. For every CDR3 protein sequence, its rows merge into one entry that carries the most common genes and DNA. The sample table lists 850,000 to 1,000,000 distinct CDR3 sequences, approximately 50% of them with a count of one. The ten largest clones represent roughly a fifth of the sample. Sequenced input: blood. These receptors came from a woman aged 55-69 years in good health.

The genes are TRBV15 and TRBJ1-5; D unresolved. Germline CDR1 is LNHNV and CDR2 is YYDKDF (reference sequence). The CDR3 is 13 amino acids. V was pared by 5 bases and J by 6 bases, with 11 bases between. The chain's CDR3 is CATSPYSGQPQHF. Written as DNA, the CDR3 is TGTGCCACCAGCCCCTATTCCGGTCAGCCCCAGCATTTT. Full variable domain (remainder filled in from reference TRBV15 and TRBJ1-5): DAMVIQNPRYQVTQFGKPVTLSCSQTLNHNVMYWYQQKSSQAPKLLFHYYDKDFNNEADTPDNFQSRRPNTSFCFLDIRSPGLGDTAMYLCATSPYSGQPQHFGDGTRLSIL.

The CDR3 DNA is TGTGCCAGCTCACCACAAAACCGGACTCTGACTATAGGACTAGCCAAAAACATTCAGTACTTC. Protein sequence: CASSPQNRTLTIGLAKNIQYF. The V gene is TRBV18, the J gene TRBJ2-4, with a tentative D call TRBD2 (5 bases). V shed 1 base and J shed 0 bases, with 25 bases lying between them. Germline V lookup: CDR1 KGHSH, CDR2 LQKENI. The CDR3 consists of 21 residues.

The rearrangement links TRBV5-1 to TRBJ2-1; TRBD2 matches at 7 bases. CDR1 and CDR2 (germline): SGHRS, YFSETQ. The CDR3 spans 14 residues. With V trimmed by 6 bases and J by 2 bases, 5 bases remained unmatched. CDR3 loop: CASNAGVAYNEQFF. The CDR3 DNA is TGCGCCAGCAACGCGGGAGTTGCCTACAATGAGCAGTTCTTC.

The chain employs TRBV9 and TRBJ2-7, with D possibly being TRBD1 or TRBD2 (5 bases each). CDR1 and CDR2 from the germline V gene are SGDLS and YYNGEE. The CDR3 runs to 14 residues. V was cut by 4 bases and J by 3 bases, with 14 bases left in between. The CDR3 DNA follows: TGTGCCAGCAGCTCCGGGACGGAAGGCTACGAGCAGTACTTC. This translates into CASSSGTEGYEQYF.

The CDR3 loop is CAISEFSGPSTDTQYF. The CDR3 nucleotides read TGTGCCATCAGTGAGTTTAGCGGCCCTAGCACAGATACGCAGTATTTT. The V gene is TRBV10-3, the J gene TRBJ2-3; a weak D match, TRBD2 (6 bases). This CDR3 region has 16 residues. The germline gives CDR1 ENHRY, CDR2 SYGVKD. Trimming removed 1 base from V and 0 bases from J, with 11 bases in between.

This clonotype has just one count. CDR3 sequence (DNA): TGTGCCAGCAGGATGACAGATAACTCCTACGAGCAGTACTTC. Protein product: CASRMTDNSYEQYF. The rearrangement joins TRBV2 to TRBJ2-7, with a weak D call TRBD1 (5 bases). V was cut by 6 bases and J by 0 bases, with 12 bases left in between. Germline V gene data show CDR1 as SNHLY and CDR2 as FYNNEI. The CDR3 extends over 14 amino acids.

V usage is TRBV4-1 and J usage is TRBJ2-1, with TRBD2 matching over 12 bases. This CDR3 comprises 16 residues. J lost 9 bases, V lost 1 base, and 7 bases had no gene match. Germline CDR1 and CDR2: MGHRA and YSYEKL. The CDR3 region is CASSQVDGLAGLEQFF. CDR3 sequence (DNA): TGCGCCAGCAGCCAAGTCGACGGACTAGCGGGACTTGAGCAGTTCTTC.

The genes are TRBV18 and TRBJ1-2, with TRBD1 identical over 8 bases. This CDR3 is built from 15 residues. The germline CDR1 and CDR2 sequences are KGHSH and LQKENI. The trim removed 4 bases at V and 0 bases at J, leaving 4 bases unmatched. DNA of the CDR3: TGTGCCAGCTCACTCCAGACAGGGGCTAACTATGGCTACACCTTC. Translation: CASSLQTGANYGYTF.

The chain joins TRBV5-6 to TRBJ2-2, with a tentative D call TRBD1 (6 bases). CDR3 length: 17 amino acids. V was clipped by 3 bases and J by 1 base, with 16 bases between them. Germline CDR1 and CDR2: SGHDT and YYEEEE. CDR3 sequence: CASSSLYNRVNTGELFF. The CDR3 DNA reads as TGTGCCAGCAGCTCGCTATATAACAGGGTGAACACCGGGGAGCTGTTTTTT.

The CDR3 sequence is CASSELAGSNEQYF. In DNA, the CDR3 is TGCGCCAGCAGTGAACTAGCGGGAAGCAACGAGCAGTACTTC. J is TRBJ2-7 and V is TRBV5-1, with 10 bases that match TRBD2. The junction had 7 bases not matched to a gene; V was cut back by 5 bases and J by 5 bases. CDR3 size: 14 residues. CDR1 is SGHRS and CDR2 is YFSETQ in the germline V gene.

This clonotype was seen only a few times. J is TRBJ2-7 and V is TRBV27, with D perhaps TRBD1 (5 bases). Per germline, CDR1 MNHEY and CDR2 SMNVEV (reference sequence). This CDR3 is built from 14 residues. V lost 4 bases to trimming and J lost 4 bases, with 14 bases between them. The CDR3 region has the DNA TGTGCCAGCAGTTCCACAGGTTTCGGTTACGAGCAGTACTTC. Protein: CASSSTGFGYEQYF.

This clonotype was found a few times. The chain recombines TRBV12-3 or TRBV12-4 with TRBJ1-2, with D perhaps matching TRBD1 (6 bases). V was trimmed by 3 bases and J by 3 bases, leaving 8 bases between them. The CDR3 is made up of 13 amino acids. The CDR3 bases are TGTGCCAGCAGTTTCGGGGGCTACTATGGCTACACCTTC. Encoded protein: CASSFGGYYGYTF.